A selection of T cell receptor beta chains follows, all from one sample in a study of T cell responses to AZD1222 COVID-19 vaccine. TCRdb's copy holds only in-frame clones and misses some; the assay was immunoSEQ multiplex PCR. The sample contains about 96,000 clones, about nine tenths of which appear only once. The source was peripheral blood, collected on day 0 of AZD1222 vaccination. Receptors originate from an adult in good health. The CDR3 runs from the conserved cysteine through the conserved F or W. D genes are given only for firm matches. Clone size is not always given. Where it is, it says once, few, many or a class for expanded clones.

J gene | V gene | D gene | clone size | CDR3 DNA | CDR3 protein
TRBJ1-4 | TRBV7-3 | . | . | TGTGCCAGCAGCTTGTTGTATTATTGGCAGTTGTTTTCAACTAATGAAAAACTGTTTTTT | CASSLLYYWQLFSTNEKLFF
TRBJ1-5 | TRBV6-5 | . | . | TGTGCCAGCCAGGCTCAGCCCCAGCATTTT | CASQAQPQHF
TRBJ1-5 | TRBV12-3/TRBV12-4 | . | . | TGTGCCAGCAGACCAACAGGAGCCCAGCCCCAGCATTTT | CASRPTGAQPQHF
TRBJ1-3 | TRBV12-3/TRBV12-4 | . | . | TGTGCCAGCAGAGCTTCTGGAAACACCATATATTTT | CASRASGNTIYF
TRBJ1-5 | TRBV19 | . | few | TGTGCCAGTAGTATCTGGGGGAACAATCAGCCCCAGCATTTT | CASSIWGNNQPQHF
TRBJ1-6 | TRBV7-9 | . | . | TGTGCCAGCAGCTTAGATGGGGTTAGGGCTTCACCCCTCCACTTT | CASSLDGVRASPLHF
TRBJ2-1 | TRBV7-8 | . | . | TGTGCCAGCAGCTTAGAGGCCAGGGTATCCTACAATGAGCAGTTCTTC | CASSLEARVSYNEQFF
TRBJ1-2 | TRBV7-2 | TRBD1 | . | TGTGCCAGCAGCTTAGGACAGGGCTATGGCTACACCTTC | CASSLGQGYGYTF
TRBJ2-7 | TRBV12-5 | TRBD1 | . | TGTGCTAGTGGTTTACTCGGGACAGACGGCTACGAGCAGTACTTC | CASGLLGTDGYEQYF
TRBJ1-2 | TRBV6-5 | . | few | TGTGCCAGCAGCCTCGGGGGCGGAGGTAACTATGGCTACACCTTC | CASSLGGGGNYGYTF
TRBJ1-2 | TRBV5-1 | . | . | TGCGCCAGCAGCTTGGAACCTGGGACAACCTATGGCTACACCTTC | CASSLEPGTTYGYTF
TRBJ2-1 | TRBV5-1 | TRBD1 | . | TGCGCCAGCAGCTTGGGAAACAGGGGGCCTGATGAGCAGTTCTTC | CASSLGNRGPDEQFF
TRBJ1-2 | TRBV11-2 | TRBD1 | . | TGTGCCAGCAGCTTGGCCACCGGGACAGGGTATGGCTACACCTTC | CASSLATGTGYGYTF
TRBJ1-5 | TRBV24-1 | . | . | TGTGCCACCAGTGATAGGACTGGTAATCAGCCCCAGCATTTT | CATSDRTGNQPQHF
TRBJ2-1 | TRBV6-4 | . | . | TGTGCCAGCAGTGCTCGTCAGGGTACTTCCTACAATGAGCAGTTCTTC | CASSARQGTSYNEQFF
TRBJ2-3 | TRBV29-1 | . | . | TGCAGCGTTGAAGATGTGGCGGGGGCTAGCACAGATACGCAGTATTTT | CSVEDVAGASTDTQYF
TRBJ2-1 | TRBV5-1 | . | . | TGCGCCAGCAGCCCTTCCGGGGGGGACAGACCCTACAATGAGCAGTTCTTC | CASSPSGGDRPYNEQFF
TRBJ1-4 | TRBV19 | TRBD1 | . | TGTGCCAGTAGCCGAGGACAGGAGCCCCTTTTT | CASSRGQEPLF
TRBJ1-4 | TRBV7-9 | TRBD1 | once | TGTGCCAGCAGCACGACAGGGGGTCTTGAAAAACTGTTTTTT | CASSTTGGLEKLFF
TRBJ1-2 | TRBV12-3/TRBV12-4 | TRBD1 | . | TGTGCCAGCAGATTGACAGGGACCTATGGCTACACCTTC | CASRLTGTYGYTF
TRBJ2-3 | TRBV28 | TRBD2 | . | TGTGCCAGCAGTGCCGGGACTAGCGGGGGGCATACGCAGTATTTT | CASSAGTSGGHTQYF
TRBJ2-3 | TRBV27 | . | . | TGTGCCAGCAGTTTATCGTTGTCCAGCACAGATACGCAGTATTTT | CASSLSLSSTDTQYF
TRBJ1-2 | TRBV6-1 | . | . | TGTGCCAGCAGTGAAGCTTTCAGGAGCCCGTATGGCTACACCTTC | CASSEAFRSPYGYTF
TRBJ2-7 | TRBV6-5 | . | . | TGTGCCAGCAGCCTTGTTCCCGAGATTTACGAGCAGTACTTC | CASSLVPEIYEQYF
TRBJ1-5 | TRBV20-1 | . | . | TGCAGTGCTAGTTGGGGTGGGGATCAGCCCCAGCATTTT | CSASWGGDQPQHF
TRBJ2-7 | TRBV19 | TRBD1 | . | TGTGCCAGTAGGGAGACAGGGGTCTCTTACGAGCAGTACTTC | CASRETGVSYEQYF
TRBJ1-1 | TRBV5-1 | TRBD1 | . | TGCGCCAGCAGCGGGCAGGGACAGGACACTGAAGCTTTCTTT | CASSGQGQDTEAFF
TRBJ2-2 | TRBV18 | . | once | TGTGCCAGCTCACCTGGGCAGCGCGCCGGGGAGCTGTTTTTT | CASSPGQRAGELFF
TRBJ1-1 | TRBV11-1 | . | . | TGTGCCAGCAGCTTAGAGACGTCAGGAGAAGCTTTCTTT | CASSLETSGEAFF
TRBJ2-2 | TRBV5-1 | . | . | TGCGCCAGCAGCCCAGTCCCCGGGGAGCTGTTTTTT | CASSPVPGELFF
TRBJ1-3 | TRBV5-6 | . | once | TGTGCCAGCAGCTTGGATCGGGCCGGAAACACCATATATTTT | CASSLDRAGNTIYF
TRBJ2-7 | TRBV5-5 | TRBD2 | . | TGTGCCAGCAGCAAACTAGCGGGGAGCTCCTACGAGCAGTACTTC | CASSKLAGSSYEQYF
TRBJ1-3 | TRBV4-1 | . | . | TGCGCCAGCAGCCAAGGACGGGCCTTCTCTGGAAACACCATATATTTT | CASSQGRAFSGNTIYF
TRBJ1-1 | TRBV28 | . | . | TGTGCCAGCAGACAGGGCGCCCTTGAAGCTTTCTTT | CASRQGALEAFF
TRBJ1-2 | TRBV7-2 | . | . | TGTGCCAGCACTAGTGGGGGGTATTCAGGCTACACCTTC | CASTSGGYSGYTF
TRBJ2-7 | TRBV3-1/TRBV3-2 | . | . | TGTGCCAGCAGCCAAGAGAGGTTGTCCGGGGTGGGCTACGAGCAGTACTTC | CASSQERLSGVGYEQYF
TRBJ1-1 | TRBV30 | . | . | TGTGCCGGAAAATTAAAGAACACTGAAGCTTTCTTT | CAGKLKNTEAFF
TRBJ1-4 | TRBV30 | . | . | TGTGCCTCATCCCCGAGGGAGGAGGGATTTCGGGAAAAACTGTTTTTT | CASSPREEGFREKLFF
TRBJ1-6 | TRBV4-2 | TRBD1 | . | TGTGCCAGCAGCCCAAACGAGGGGGCGGGGAATTCACCCCTCCACTTT | CASSPNEGAGNSPLHF
TRBJ2-3 | TRBV2 | . | . | TGTGCCAGCAGCCGCGGTCCAGATACGCAGTATTTT | CASSRGPDTQYF
TRBJ2-2 | TRBV14 | . | . | TGTGCCAGCAGCCAAAGGCCAGCCACCTCCGGGGAGCTGTTTTTT | CASSQRPATSGELFF
TRBJ2-6 | TRBV2 | . | once | TGTGCCAGCAGTGATCGGGGAGCTGGGGCCAACGTCCTGACTTTC | CASSDRGAGANVLTF
TRBJ2-3 | TRBV28 | TRBD2 | . | TGTGCCAGCAGGGAGAATTTAGCGGGGGGAGTCACAGATACGCAGTATTTT | CASRENLAGGVTDTQYF
TRBJ1-1 | TRBV29-1 | TRBD1 | . | TGCAGCGGCAACCGGGACAGGAACACTGAAGCTTTCTTT | CSGNRDRNTEAFF
TRBJ2-7 | TRBV3-1/TRBV3-2 | . | . | TGTGCCAGCAGCCAGGGGTTCTACGAGCAGTACTTC | CASSQGFYEQYF
TRBJ1-3 | TRBV11-2 | . | . | TGTGCGTCCTTCGCGGGGCCAGGGTCCGGAAACACCATATATTTT | CASFAGPGSGNTIYF
TRBJ1-4 | TRBV30 | . | once | TGTGCGGTCATCCAGGGACCTTCGCAACTGGTTGAAAAACTGTTTTTT | CAVIQGPSQLVEKLFF
TRBJ1-2 | TRBV28 | TRBD1 | . | TGTGCCAGCAGCACCGGGACAGAAGCCTATGGCTACACCTTC | CASSTGTEAYGYTF
TRBJ2-2 | TRBV9 | . | . | TGTGCCAGCAGCCCCCGCGGTAGCGAGGCCACCGGGGAGCTGTTTTTT | CASSPRGSEATGELFF
TRBJ2-7 | TRBV15 | . | . | TGTGCCACCAGCAGAGATAAAGTGGGCCCTGCCAACTTC | CATSRDKVGPANF
TRBJ2-2 | TRBV28 | . | . | TGTGCCAGCAGAATCTACGGCAGCGTCGGGGAGCTGTTTTTT | CASRIYGSVGELFF
TRBJ2-7 | TRBV25-1 | . | . | TGTGCCAGCAGCAGGGGAGGGGCCCTTTACGAGCAGTACTTC | CASSRGGALYEQYF
TRBJ1-1 | TRBV23-1 | TRBD1 | . | TGCGCCATCAAAAACAGGGGAGATTTCACTGAAGCTTTCTTT | CAIKNRGDFTEAFF
TRBJ2-7 | TRBV11-3 | . | . | TGTGCCAGCAGCTTCACTCACGGGACAGAGCAGTACTTC | CASSFTHGTEQYF